Presented here are 7 T cell receptor beta chains from one specimen sequenced in a study of OX40 agonist ivuxolimab in advanced cancers. Produced via immunoSEQ multiplex PCR; TCRdb's table is partial and in-frame only. Found here are 100,000 or so clones, 70% to 90% of them singletons; the top ten hold about 0.15%. Sample: CD4+ or CD8+ T cells sorted from blood, taken in a trial of the OX40 agonist ivuxolimab. These receptors were taken from an adult with an advanced solid tumor such as melanoma, head and neck, liver or kidney cancer.

The CDR3 DNA sequence: TGTGCCAGCAGCTTAGCGGTCGTCCACACCGGGGAGCTGTTTTTT. It yields the protein CASSLAVVHTGELFF. V gene TRBV7-8 combines with J gene TRBJ2-2; D is undetermined. The CDR3 length is 15 residues. V was shortened by 0 bases and J by 3 bases, with 8 bases between the two germline ends. Germline loops: CDR1 SGHVS, CDR2 FQNEAQ. Filled out from reference TRBV7-8 and TRBJ2-2, the complete variable domain reads GAGVSQSPRYKVAKRGQDVALRCDPISGHVSLFWYQQALGQGPEFLTYFQNEAQLDKSGLPSDRFFAERPEGSVSTLKIQRTQQEDSAVYLCASSLAVVHTGELFFGEGSRLTVL.

V gene TRBV11-2 combines with J gene TRBJ2-5; 10 bases match TRBD2. The CDR3 is made up of 17 amino acids. Germline V lookup: CDR1 SGHAT, CDR2 FQNNGV. V dropped 5 bases and J dropped 4; count of bases not matched to a gene: 13. The DNA of the CDR3 is TGTGCCAGCAGCAAGCGCGCTCCGGGACTAGCGATAGAGACCCAGTACTTC. It yields the protein CASSKRAPGLAIETQYF. The complete variable domain, with remaining parts taken from reference TRBV11-2 and TRBJ2-5, reads EAGVAQSPRYKIIEKRQSVAFWCNPISGHATLYWYQQILGQGPKLLIQFQNNGVVDDSQLPKDRFSAERLKGVDSTLKIQPAKLEDSAVYLCASSKRAPGLAIETQYFGPGTRLLVL.

This sequence joins TRBV19 and TRBJ1-2; the D gene is possibly TRBD1 (5 bases). This CDR3 contains 13 residues. V lost 7 bases and J 6 bases, leaving 15 bases between the germline ends. CDR1 and CDR2 (germline): LNHDA, SQIVND (reference sequence). CDR3 loop: CASNRPTRDGYTF. As DNA, the CDR3 is TGTGCCAGTAATCGGCCGACCAGGGATGGCTACACCTTC.

The chain combines TRBV19 with TRBJ2-5; D is undetermined. V lost 0 bases and J lost 5, with 4 bases in between. Germline-derived CDR1 and CDR2 are LNHDA and SQIVND (reference sequence). The CDR3 is made up of 12 amino acids. The CDR3 DNA sequence: TGTGCCAGTAGTATAGAACGGGAGACCCAGTACTTC. Protein: CASSIERETQYF.

The sample holds one count of this clone. This chain uses TRBV6-5 with TRBJ1-1; D unclear. V lost 6 bases to trimming and J lost 0 bases, with 14 bases between them. This CDR3 is built from 15 residues. Per germline, CDR1 MNHEY and CDR2 SVGAGI. The CDR3, as DNA: TGTGCCAGCAGACAACTGGGTCTGCTGAACACTGAAGCTTTCTTT. Encoded protein: CASRQLGLLNTEAFF.

The chain joins TRBV19 to TRBJ1-1; D is perhaps TRBD1 (5 bases). The V gene lost 6 bases and the J gene lost 1 base, with 9 bases spanning the gap. Germline V gives CDR1 LNHDA, CDR2 SQIVND (reference sequence). This CDR3 has 13 residues. CDR3 in amino acids: CASRDTGNTEAFF. In nucleotides, the CDR3 is TGTGCCAGTAGGGATACAGGGAACACTGAAGCTTTCTTT. Complete variable domain (other parts from reference TRBV19 and TRBJ1-1): DGGITQSPKYLFRKEGQNVTLSCEQNLNHDAMYWYRQDPGQGLRLIYYSQIVNDFQKGDIAEGYSVSREKKESFPLTVTSAQKNPTAFYLCASRDTGNTEAFFGQGTRLTVV.

This chain uses TRBV6-5 with TRBJ2-7; D is ambiguous. Per germline, CDR1 MNHEY and CDR2 SVGAGI. V was cut by 4 bases and J by 4 bases, with 5 bases left in between. The CDR3 sequence is 11 residues long. CDR3 sequence reads: CASSLHYEQYF. The CDR3 coding sequence is TGTGCCAGCAGTTTACATTACGAGCAGTACTTC.